The clone carrying this T cell receptor (beta chain) appeared a few times. One entry per CDR3 protein, called by TCRdb with MiXCR from the 5' RACE reads. Of some 290,000 distinct CDR3 sequences detected, around 10% appear once; the ten largest clones hold 3% to 3.5%. This entry is derived from a study of T cells after yellow fever vaccination. J was trimmed by 6 bases and V by 5 bases; bases with no gene match: 11. Germline assignment: CDR1 SGHVS and CDR2 FQNEAQ. The CDR3 totals 16 residues. This clonotype originated in a man aged 18 to 30 who received the YFV17D yellow fever vaccine. The rearrangement joins TRBV7-8 to TRBJ2-1, with 9 bases that match TRBD2. This specimen was CD4+ T cells sorted from PBMCs, taken 45 days after the yellow fever booster vaccination. The CDR3 reads CASSIHRAGGRNEQFF. The CDR3 DNA reads TGTGCCAGCAGCATCCACCGAGCGGGGGGCCGCAATGAGCAGTTCTTC.